This record concerns one T cell receptor (beta chain) sequence. Its antigen is still unknown. Per-base qualities were not stored, and no clone one base away is much larger. These data belong to a study of T cells in localized non-small cell lung cancer (dated by TCRdb to the early 2020s). Concerning the study at large: The study analyzed T cell repertoires of over 200 early-stage NSCLC patients, comparing tumors and uninvolved tumor-adjacent lungs. The cohort consisted of 236 treatment-naive NSCLC patients whose localized lung tumors had been resected. A mean age of roughly 64 years was recorded for the NSCLC patients, of whom roughly 130 were male and 95 to 110 were female.

TCR beta CDR3 regions were sequenced from DNA using the immunoSEQ Assay. Processing in the source paper ran as follows. To compute T cell density, TCR beta template counts were normalized to usable DNA, which was estimated by amplifying housekeeping genes. Using the preseqR package, richness was estimated by extrapolating to 120,000 templates for tissue samples and 400,000 templates for PBMC samples. Clonality was defined by subtracting Pielou's evenness from one. Differential abundance testing on productive amino-acid clonotypes, with a minimum total count of 5 and an alpha of 0.1, was used to identify tissue-enriched TCRs. The Jaccard Index and the Morisita Overlap Index were used to measure how much the repertoires overlapped between compartments. TCR beta CDR3s were clustered by GLIPH together with public tetramer-defined viral CDR3s, and at least three viral sequences plus V-gene enrichment were required for viral motifs. What TCRdb holds here is the immuneACCESS table cut down to in-frame rearrangements. Part of the clones is not present; checked against another copy, under half of the missing clones reflect an unresolved V gene, and the others are unexplained. The DNA was the basis for D and trimming; V, J and clone size are from that table. The sample data list roughly 76,000 clones, and about 78% of these were observed just once. The ten top clones hold roughly a fifth of the sample.

The CDR3, cysteine through phenylalanine, is 12 amino acids long. Kept here is only the CDR3 DNA, which spans 36 bases and is read in frame from base 1. The germline V gene encodes CDR1 SNHLY and CDR2 FYNNEI. Cut back by 4 bases and 10 bases, the V and J ends lie 13 bases apart. At diagnosis, peripheral blood, uninvolved tumor-adjacent lung and tumor were collected and were preserved as a mix of fresh-frozen and FFPE material. Blood samples were analyzed as peripheral blood mononuclear cells for TCR repertoire profiling. The investigation overall reported the following: Because the study design was exploratory, TCR variables were selected using unadjusted p-values without false-discovery rate correction. A median of roughly 60 of the top 100 tumor clones were detected in paired uninvolved adjacent lung, and 25 to 35 of these tumor clones were also found among the top 100 clones of the paired uninvolved adjacent lung. Multi-region tumor sequencing was not performed, so intratumor heterogeneity could not be excluded. Uninvolved tumor-adjacent lung showed the highest T cell clonality, higher than tumor, which suggests more focused antigenic responses in the uninvolved tumor-adjacent lung. Higher T cell density in blood was associated with longer overall survival, whereas higher clonality in adjacent lung was associated with shorter survival.

The TCR was taken from a man aged 35 to 69 with stage II squamous cell lung carcinoma. The sample was PBMCs, taken before any cancer treatment. The chain couples TRBV2 to TRBJ1-2; the D gene cannot be named for sure. Here the CDR3 is given as CASSGSRRIYTF. The DNA sequence reads TGTGCCAGCAGTGGTTCCCGGAGGATCTACACCTTC.